Sequencing of this T cell receptor (beta chain) was carried out in a study of T cells after yellow fever vaccination. Study at large: Researchers used SMART-Seq v4 Ultra Low Input to prepare fractions that had low cell numbers. Overall study results and limits: Clonotypes found in both CD4 and CD8 compartments made up a small share. Secondary responses were weaker yet peaked faster, day 5 versus 15.

Production of TCR cDNA was by 5'RACE template switching, which also added a universal primer site and UMIs. TCRdb re-derived calls from the 5' RACE reads in MiXCR, one entry per CDR3 protein. The data hold hundreds of thousands of distinct CDR3 sequences, with 18% observed a single time. The germline gives CDR1 WSHSY, CDR2 SAAADI. The CDR3 runs 16 residues. V lost 2 bases and J 5 bases, leaving 18 bases between the germline ends. There are many counts of this clonotype. Its antigen is currently unknown. Material: PBMCs, obtained before the yellow fever booster vaccination. This clonotype originated in a man aged 18 to 30 who received the YFV17D yellow fever vaccine. J is TRBJ1-2 and V is TRBV10-2; the D is unclear. The CDR3 loop is CASSETYTHTSYGYTF. CDR3 DNA sequence: TGCGCCAGCAGTGAGACCTACACACACACCTCATATGGCTACACCTTC.